Each of the 29 T cell receptor beta chains below was sequenced from the same sample in a study of metastatic and nonmetastatic thyroid tumors. There were no patients who had received any treatment before thyroid surgery. TCRdb re-called the PCR reads via MiXCR. The sample records 30,000 or so clones, approximately 32% being singletons. The specimen sequenced was blood. The receptors were gathered from a female donor with papillary thyroid cancer or a benign thyroid nodule (not recorded which). Some clones in this sample may be carry-over from other donors' samples.

As regards this clone: A much bigger clone sits one base away, suggesting this may be a read error. The same CDR3 arises from other DNA sequences in this sample as well. This rearrangement joins TRBV20-1 to TRBJ2-2; weak D call: TRBD2 (7 bases). This CDR3 comprises 17 residues. Germline CDR1 reads DFQATT; CDR2 reads SNEGSKA (reference sequence). The CDR3 is CSARDLMRGPNTGELFF. CDR3 sequence (DNA): TGCAGTGCTAGAGATTTGATGCGGGGGCCAAACACCGGGGAGCTGTTCTTT.

This clone has ten or more counts. J is TRBJ2-3 and V is TRBV30, with 7 bases matching TRBD1. Germline CDR1 and CDR2: GTSNPN and SVGIG (reference sequence). Trimming removed 0 bases from V and 1 base from J; junction bases left unmatched: 1. This CDR3 has 14 amino acids. CDR3 sequence: CAWSVGQGTDTQYF. The CDR3 DNA follows: TGTGCCTGGAGTGTTGGACAGGGCACAGATACGCAGTATTTT.

This clone was detected a few times. The V gene is TRBV27, the J gene TRBJ2-3; D is possibly TRBD1 (5 bases). Between the trimmed V and J ends, which lost 4 bases and 0 bases, there was a span of 11 bases. The V gene's germline CDR1 is MNHEY and CDR2 SMNVEV (reference sequence). The CDR3 loop spans 15 amino acids. The chain's CDR3 is CASSWSQGSTDTQYF. The CDR3 nucleotides read TGTGCCAGCAGTTGGAGTCAGGGTAGCACAGATACGCAGTATTTT.

J is TRBJ1-3 and V is TRBV11-3, with 9 bases identical to TRBD1. The CDR3 loop spans 15 amino acids. Germline CDR1 and CDR2: SGHNT and YENEEA. The trim removed 4 bases at V and 4 bases at J, leaving 5 bases unmatched. CDR3 nucleotides: TGTGCCAGCAGCTCCCTACAGGGGGCAGGAAACACCATATATTTT. It encodes CASSSLQGAGNTIYF. Drawing the rest from reference TRBV11-3 and TRBJ1-3, the complete variable domain is EAGVVQSPRYKIIEKKQPVAFWCNPISGHNTLYWYLQNLGQGPELLIRYENEEAVDDSQLPKDRFSAERLKGVDSTLKIQPAELGDSAVYLCASSSLQGAGNTIYFGEGSWLTVV.

This clone was observed at least ten times. A single base separates this from a much larger clone, so it may be a read error. Other nucleotide sequences from this sample produce the same CDR3. The CDR3 is CASSSTSGRGETQYF. The CDR3, as DNA: TGTGCCAGCAGTTCGACTAGCGGGAGGGGGGAGACTCAGTACTTC. The J gene is TRBJ2-5, the V gene TRBV12-3 or TRBV12-4; TRBD2 agrees at 14 bases. The CDR3 totals 15 residues.

The rearrangement uses TRBV19 and TRBJ1-1, with D unresolved. CDR3 length equals 12 residues. Per the germline V gene, CDR1 is LNHDA and CDR2 is SQIVND (reference sequence). V was clipped by 7 bases and J by 3 bases, with 9 bases between them. In DNA, the CDR3 is TGTGCCAGTATGGTCGGGCACACTGAAGCTTTCTTT. Protein: CASMVGHTEAFF.

The V gene is TRBV14, the J gene TRBJ1-1; D gene uncertain. Trimming took 5 bases from V and 1 from J, leaving 14 bases between them. Germline V gene lookup returns CDR1 SGHDN and CDR2 FVKESK. The length of the CDR3 is 15 residues. CDR3 nucleotides: TGTGCCAGCAGCGCTAATAGCGTCTGGAACACTGAAGCTTTCTTT. Its protein product is CASSANSVWNTEAFF.

CDR3 protein: CASSAQGLRTADLFF. CDR3 nucleotide sequence: TGTGCCAGCAGCGCGCAGGGCCTTCGCACCGCGGATCTGTTTTTT. This chain uses TRBV9 with TRBJ2-2; TRBD1 might be the D (5 bases). The germline CDR1 and CDR2 sequences are SGDLS and YYNGEE. V was trimmed by 3 bases and J by 14 bases, leaving 23 bases between them. This CDR3 is 15 amino acids long.

This clone has just a few counts. The J gene is TRBJ2-6, the V gene TRBV6-4, with 7 bases identical to TRBD1. J lost 2 bases, V lost 2 bases, and 6 bases had no gene match. Germline-derived CDR1 and CDR2 are MRHNA and SNTAGT. The CDR3 length is 17 residues. The CDR3 DNA reads TGTGCCAGCAGTGACACAACAGGGGAAGCTGGGGCCAACGTCCTGACTTTC. Translated: CASSDTTGEAGANVLTF.

This clone has only a few counts. The V call is TRBV19, the J call TRBJ2-7; the D gene is possibly TRBD1 (5 bases). The CDR3 is made up of 15 amino acids. The germline V gene encodes CDR1 LNHDA and CDR2 SQIVND (reference sequence). Trimming cost V 4 bases and J 4 bases, with 17 bases left between them. This chain's CDR3 is CASSTRQWAWYEQYF. CDR3 bases: TGTGCCAGTAGTACCCGACAGTGGGCATGGTACGAGCAGTACTTC.

The chain employs TRBV20-1 and TRBJ2-7, with 9 bases identical to TRBD1. The trim removed 5 bases at V and 0 bases at J, leaving 8 bases unmatched. CDR3 length: 15 amino acids. Germline V gene data show CDR1 as DFQATT and CDR2 as SNEGSKA (reference sequence). The CDR3: CSAWPPGQGSYEQYF. CDR3 DNA sequence: TGCAGTGCTTGGCCGCCGGGACAGGGCTCCTACGAGCAGTACTTC.

This clone was found once. The chain recombines TRBV5-1 with TRBJ1-5; TRBD1 matches 8 bases. The junction had 3 bases not matched to a gene; V was cut back by 4 bases and J by 0 bases. The CDR3 spans 15 residues. From germline, CDR1 is SGHRS and CDR2 YFSETQ. The CDR3 loop reads CASSPGTGSNQPQHF. The CDR3 bases are TGCGCCAGCAGCCCGGGGACAGGTAGCAATCAGCCCCAGCATTTT.

This clone came up many times. The chain recombines TRBV7-3 with TRBJ2-1; 15 bases are a match to TRBD2. Germline V gene lookup returns CDR1 SGHTA and CDR2 FQGTGA. This CDR3 comprises 15 residues. V lost 5 bases to trimming and J lost 8 bases; unmatched junction nucleotides: 4. CDR3 region: CASSLRTSGRDEQFF. The DNA for the CDR3 is TGTGCCAGCAGCCTTCGGACTAGCGGGAGGGATGAGCAGTTCTTC. The full variable domain, its missing parts supplied by reference TRBV7-3 and TRBJ2-1, is GAGVSQTPSNKVTEKGKYVELRCDPISGHTALYWYRQSLGQGPEFLIYFQGTGAADDSGLPNDRFFAVRPEGSVSTLKIQRTERGDSAVYLCASSLRTSGRDEQFFGPGTRLTVL.

This clone was seen repeatedly, ten times or more. This rearrangement joins TRBV3-1 to TRBJ2-7, with TRBD2 matching over 12 bases. CDR3 length equals 17 residues. Germline loops: CDR1 LGHDT, CDR2 YNNKEL (reference sequence). With V trimmed by 2 bases and J by 7 bases, 12 bases remained unmatched. CDR3 sequence (DNA): TGTGCCAGCAGCCAACGCTCGACTAGCGGGAGATCGGGGGAGCAGTACTTC. It specifies CASSQRSTSGRSGEQYF.

This clone was observed at least ten times. The chain is built from TRBV6-1 and TRBJ1-3; no reliable D call. The CDR3 spans 12 residues. Germline V CDR1 and CDR2: MNHNS, SASEGT. Between the trimmed V and J ends, which lost 0 bases and 8 bases, there was a span of 5 bases. The CDR3 reads CASSEAGDTIYF. The CDR3 DNA reads as TGTGCCAGCAGTGAAGCTGGGGACACCATATATTTT.

The table lists this clone with many counts. Since a much larger clone is just one base distant, this may be a read error. This sequence joins TRBV10-1 and TRBJ2-3; 10 bases align to TRBD2. CDR1 WNHNN and CDR2 SYGVQD come from the germline V gene (reference sequence). J was trimmed by 6 bases and V by 4 bases; bases with no gene match: 4. The CDR3 contains 14 residues. Here the CDR3 reads CASSVASGSDTQYF. Here the CDR3 DNA reads TGCGCCAGCAGTGTGGCTAGCGGGAGTGATACGCAGTATTTT.

This clone occurred a few times. The chain carries TRBV6-2 or TRBV6-3 and TRBJ2-5; no firm D call. The CDR3 contains 14 residues. Trimming took off 2 bases at V and 2 bases at J, with 9 bases between the two ends. Germline V lookup: CDR1 MNHEY, CDR2 SVGEGT. CDR3 amino acids: CASSYDGVQETQYF. For the CDR3, the DNA is TGTGCCAGCAGTTACGACGGTGTACAAGAGACCCAGTACTTC.

The sample holds many counts of this clone. The CDR3, as DNA: TGTGCCAGCAGCTTGTTGCAGACCAGGTATTCACCCCTCCACTTT. This translates into CASSLLQTRYSPLHF. The genes are TRBV5-6 and TRBJ1-6; no firm D call. Trimming pared 1 base from V and 8 bases from J, leaving 13 bases between. There are 15 residues in the CDR3. CDR1 is SGHDT, CDR2 YYEEEE, per germline. Drawing the rest from reference TRBV5-6 and TRBJ1-6, the complete variable domain is DAGVTQSPTHLIKTRGQQVTLRCSPKSGHDTVSWYQQALGQGPQFIFQYYEEEERQRGNFPDRFSGHQFPNYSSELNVNALLLGDSALYLCASSLLQTRYSPLHFGNGTRLTVT.

This clone was recorded at least ten times. This chain uses TRBV5-1 with TRBJ2-6; no reliable D call. Trimming pared 1 base from V and 2 bases from J, leaving 7 bases between. Germline assignment: CDR1 SGHRS and CDR2 YFSETQ. The CDR3 contains 15 residues. CDR3 protein: CASSLSGTGANVLTF. CDR3 nucleotide sequence: TGCGCCAGCAGCTTGAGTGGGACTGGGGCCAACGTCCTGACTTTC.

CDR3 sequence reads: CASSSPSPREQYF. CDR3 in DNA: TGCGCCAGCAGCAGTCCTTCCCCCCGGGAGCAGTACTTC. The J gene is TRBJ2-7, the V gene TRBV5-1; the D is unclear. The V end lost 4 bases, the J end lost 7 bases, and 15 bases lay between the germline ends. This CDR3 is 13 amino acids long. In germline, CDR1 is SGHRS, CDR2 YFSETQ.

The chain couples TRBV5-1 to TRBJ2-7; D assignment may be TRBD1 or TRBD2 (5 bases each). Germline lookup yields CDR1 SGHRS and CDR2 YFSETQ. V was trimmed by 3 bases and J by 5 bases, leaving 9 bases between them. The CDR3 is made up of 12 amino acids. The CDR3 nucleotides read TGCGCCAGCAGCTCGAGGGGTAACGAGCAGTACTTC. Translated: CASSSRGNEQYF. Looking up the rest from reference TRBV5-1 and TRBJ2-7 gives the full variable domain: KAGVTQTPRYLIKTRGQQVTLSCSPISGHRSVSWYQQTPGQGLQFLFEYFSETQRNKGNFPGRFSGRQFSNSRSEMNVSTLELGDSALYLCASSSRGNEQYFGPGTRLTVT.

Concerning this clone itself: The junction shows a germline mismatch at one end, possibly a read error. V gene TRBV5-1 combines with J gene TRBJ2-5, with TRBD2 matching over 8 bases. CDR1 and CDR2 (germline): SGHRS, YFSETQ. This CDR3 contains 14 residues. CDR3 residues: CASSLAGGQETQYF. The DNA of the CDR3 is TGCGCCAGCAGCTTGGCGGGGGGGCAAGAGACACAGTACTTC.

This clone appeared many times. The genes are TRBV19 and TRBJ1-1; no clear D gene. V lost 4 bases to trimming and J lost 3 bases, with 3 bases between them. CDR1 and CDR2 (germline): LNHDA, SQIVND (reference sequence). This CDR3 is 11 amino acids long. This chain's CDR3 is CASSTYTEAFF. For the CDR3, the DNA is TGTGCCAGTAGTACCTACACTGAAGCTTTCTTT.

As regards this clone: It is likely a read error, because the conserved phenylalanine at the end of the CDR3 is missing. The chain couples TRBV5-1 to TRBJ2-7; D is undetermined. Germline CDR1 reads SGHRS; CDR2 reads YFSETQ. The CDR3 contains 13 residues. V was cut by 8 bases and J by 4 bases, with 16 bases left in between. CDR3 bases: TGCGCCAGAAGCAGAGACGAGTATTACGAGCAGTACCTC. This encodes CARSRDEYYEQYL.

This chain connects TRBV6-1 to TRBJ2-2, with unresolved D. V was cut by 10 bases and J by 4 bases, with 22 bases left in between. The CDR3 runs 16 residues. Germline V gene lookup returns CDR1 MNHNS and CDR2 SASEGT. CDR3 DNA sequence: TGTGCCACCTCCACCTCGGTAGTGTCGACCACCGGGGAGCTGTTTTTT. It is translated as CATSTSVVSTTGELFF.

The sample holds a few counts of this clone. The J gene is TRBJ2-1, the V gene TRBV2; D perhaps matches TRBD2 (5 bases). The V gene's germline CDR1 is SNHLY and CDR2 FYNNEI. The CDR3 totals 14 residues. Trimming shortened V by 4 bases and J by 5 bases, and 12 bases separated the two germline ends. CDR3 amino acids: CASSGGSSNNEQFF. CDR3 coding DNA: TGTGCCAGCAGTGGAGGGAGTTCAAACAATGAGCAGTTCTTC.

Concerning this clone: The junction does not match germline at one end; this may be a read error. This chain uses TRBV20-1 with TRBJ1-3; D ambiguous. CDR1 is DFQATT, CDR2 SNEGSKA, per germline (reference sequence). This CDR3 region has 13 residues. CDR3 bases: TGCAGTGCTCCGGACCGGGATGGGAACACCATAAATTTT. Translation: CSAPDRDGNTINF.

This clone was recorded only once. Other DNA sequences of this sample code for an identical CDR3. The V and J genes are TRBV19 and TRBJ1-6; 11 bases are a match to TRBD1. Germline V gene sequence: CDR1 LNHDA, CDR2 SQIVND (reference sequence). V was pared by 5 bases and J by 10 bases, with 7 bases of the junction left unmatched. The CDR3 contains 15 residues. The CDR3, as DNA: TGTGCCAGTAGTTCCCGGACAGGGGGCTTATCACCCCTCCACTTT. Its protein is CASSSRTGGLSPLHF. Looking up the rest from reference TRBV19 and TRBJ1-6 gives the full variable domain: DGGITQSPKYLFRKEGQNVTLSCEQNLNHDAMYWYRQDPGQGLRLIYYSQIVNDFQKGDIAEGYSVSREKKESFPLTVTSAQKNPTAFYLCASSSRTGGLSPLHFGNGTRLTVT.

This clone showed up just a few times. The J gene is TRBJ2-5, the V gene TRBV6-5, with D maybe TRBD2 (6 bases). The CDR3 has 15 amino acids. V was cut by 5 bases and J by 4 bases, with 17 bases left in between. Germline loops: CDR1 MNHEY, CDR2 SVGAGI. The CDR3 sequence: CASSTRQRALETQYF. The CDR3 nucleotides read TGTGCCAGCAGTACCCGACAGCGGGCGCTAGAGACCCAGTACTTC.